This record covers a single T cell receptor (beta chain). What antigen it recognizes has not been identified. Within one base of it there is no much larger clone, and no base qualities were kept. Library prep was done by the immunoSEQ multiplex PCR assay. The multiplex PCR relied on a mix of 60 forward primers for TCR Vbeta segments and 13 reverse primers for TCR Jbeta segments. The CDR3 region of rearranged TCR beta genes was amplified from genomic DNA by a multiplex PCR assay. The Illumina HiSeq System was used to sequence the amplified TCR beta libraries as 87-base-pair reads. As for the original processing: A later analysis tallied 75 million to 95 million unique TCR beta chains across the 660 or so repertoires, and about 10 million of those chains were shared by two or more donors. To remove PCR and sequencing errors, raw reads were error-corrected and collapsed into unique sequences using a nearest-neighbor algorithm that merged closely related sequences. CDR3 sequences were aligned to IMGT reference sequences to assign V, D and J gene segments. For a sequence to be retained, at least a six-nucleotide match to both a V gene segment and a J gene segment was required. A rearrangement was called productive if the CDR3 had no stop codons and remained in frame with V and J, and every other rearrangement was called non-productive. Following IMGT convention, CDR3 was defined as the stretch from the second conserved V-encoded cysteine to the conserved J-encoded phenylalanine. The earlier analysis of 450 to 750 of the donors excluded any sequence lacking an unambiguous match to a single V gene segment. An earlier analysis of 587 of the donors classified V segments as functional when productive rearrangements were above 56.7% and as segregating when the standard deviation between donors was above 5%. A statistical classification framework was built for diagnosing cytomegalovirus status from the catalog of TCR beta chain sequences. In a later analysis, TCR nucleotide sequences were compared against IMGT/GENE-DB human TR gene sequences so that V and J genes could be assigned. A later analysis assigned CDR3 sequences and most-parsimonious VDJ recombination scenarios with the TCRdist pipeline. In a later analysis, each TCR beta chain was defined by its CDR3 amino acid sequence together with its V-gene family, and reads lacking a unique V-gene family were excluded. In a later analysis, several hundred highly shared, low-generation-probability nucleotide sequences were removed to address suspected cross-contamination and a sequencing artifact. For each public chain, a later analysis derived a clonal expansion index from normalized ranks of inferred template counts within each repertoire. A later analysis computed generation probabilities with a VDJ recombination model fitted to out-of-frame rearrangements, and checked the results against IGoR. A later analysis scored TCR-TCR, TCR-HLA and TCR-CMV co-occurrence with hypergeometric tests, applying a repertoire-size bias correction to TCR pairs. To estimate false discovery rates, a later analysis permuted the HLA or CMV assignments 20 times. In a later analysis, co-occurring TCRs were grouped using DBSCAN, with TCRdist sequence similarity added in when clustering inside HLA-allele-positive subsets. Repertoires with fewer than 30,000 or more than 120,000 public chains, plus five repertoires with anomalous nucleotide sharing, were excluded from co-occurrence clustering. The source is immuneACCESS, and TCRdb retained only in-frame sequences with V and J called. Part of the clones is not carried over; for the studies checked, unresolved V genes explain less than half of this, and the remainder is unexplained. V, J and clone size are those of that table, while D and trimming were read from the DNA. For this sample there are fewer than 85,000 clones; 70% to 80% appear just once. The top ten clones comprise about 3.5% of the sample.

Taken from cysteine to phenylalanine, the CDR3 has 14 residues. Here the CDR3 DNA is all that survives: 42 bases in frame from base 1. V is clipped by 0 bases and J by 7 bases, and the sequence between their germline boundaries is 11 bases long. Based on the germline V gene, the CDR1 and CDR2 sequences are SGDLS and YYNGEE. This entry belongs to a study of cytomegalovirus exposure and HLA in healthy donors (dated by TCRdb to about 2017). In terms of the full investigation: In an earlier analysis of 587 of the donors, around 300 Gb of sequence data and some 120 million unique TCR beta sequences from some 170 million T cells were reported. Genome-wide SNP genotypes for about 60% of the 666 donors were used in a later genetic analysis, which treated that subset as a discovery cohort. In a later analysis, previously published TCR beta repertoires from roughly 710 donors were re-analyzed and high-resolution HLA genotyping was added so that TCR occurrence patterns could be studied. On average, around 200,000 unique TCR beta nucleotide sequences were sequenced per donor among fewer than 500 genotyped donors of the cohort, with roughly 18% of those sequences being non-productive. Every repertoire in the discovery cohort had been generated on one and the same sequencing platform. The number of typed donors differed by locus: 629-630 for A, B, C, DRB1 and DQB1; 522 for DQA1; around 580 for DPA1; and about 450 for DPB1. Donor age, sex, ethnicity and CMV serostatus were compiled alongside the repertoire data. The study aimed to test whether signatures of past pathogen exposure could be identified by cataloging public T cell receptors. Roughly 5 DR-DQ haplotypes were handled as single units for association and clustering, since linkage in the cohort was strong. High-throughput TCR immunosequencing, statistical association of individual TCRs with disease status, and machine learning were combined to predict cytomegalovirus infection status. In the later analysis, no new phenotypic data were used to find candidate immune exposures; instead, reliance was placed on TCR beta sequences and their occurrence across donors. The study profiled the T cell repertoires of some 610 subjects by immunosequencing and related them to cytomegalovirus serostatus. To decide whether each TCR beta V gene segment behaved as functional or pseudogenic, an earlier analysis of some 600 of the donors relied on high-throughput TCR beta sequencing. Both class I and class II loci were covered by HLA typing, at four-digit resolution. A separate validation cohort of more than 100 different subjects was used in addition to the approximately 640-subject first cohort. Roughly 300 gigabases of sequencing data and tens of millions of unique TCR sequences were included in an early release covering 500 to 750 HLA-typed donors. The genetic ancestry cluster associated with self-reported Caucasian donors included around 76% of the roughly 400 genotyped donors.

The cohort was made up of 666 healthy bone marrow donors. Cohort members were all nominally healthy when sampled, although unrecorded immune exposures were likely present. The donor tested CMV seronegative and was one of the 352 seronegative cohort members. Every donor gave a peripheral blood sample, and the peripheral blood mononuclear cells from that sample were used for TCR beta sequencing. Genomic DNA was extracted from the blood cell samples with the Qiagen DNeasy Blood Extraction Kit. Study-level results and caveats: Most CMV-associated TCR beta chains appeared to be HLA-restricted in a later analysis, and the HLA associations seemed to be driven largely by CMV exposure. A further reported finding was that TCR beta sequences accurately predicted the HLA-A and HLA-B alleles for most subjects in the first cohort. The classifier was reported to diagnose cytomegalovirus status with high specificity and sensitivity in both the original cohort and the validation cohort. The presence/absence analyses assumed that sequencing depth was roughly uniform across donors, and that assumption may not be true. Linkage disequilibrium might explain the correlated functional status among segregating V segments, but an unknown experimental factor could not be excluded. A group of highly shared sequence variants was considered likely to be a technical artifact of the sequencing pipeline. The cohort was sequenced for TCR beta chains only, and without alpha or paired-chain data the features that could be detected were limited. Three of the identified cytomegalovirus-associated TCR beta chains were confirmed in vitro to be specific for cytomegalovirus antigens. Because counts were too low, more than 15 rarely observed V segments, including chromosome 9 orphons, were left out of the earlier analysis of approximately 580 of the donors. In a later analysis, HLA-associated TCR beta chains showed more clonal expansion and lower generation probabilities than non-associated chains that were equally common. At a false discovery rate of 0.05, a later analysis linked 15,000 to 20,000 TCR beta sequences to specific HLA alleles. In a later analysis, several top co-occurrence clusters were reported to appear linked to parvovirus B19, influenza, CMV and Epstein-Barr virus. The 87-base-pair reads could not distinguish some IMGT-functional V segments, including TRBV6-2 and TRBV6-3, so those segments were excluded. A total of fewer than 200 TCR beta chains were listed by the study as associated with cytomegalovirus. In a later genetic analysis, a missense DCLRE1C variant was associated with V-gene and J-gene trimming of TCR beta chains, and the association was replicated in an independent cohort. Strong co-occurrence of HLA alleles, especially DR and DQ, made assigning TCR associations to individual alleles difficult. Broadly in line with IMGT annotations, most TCR beta V segments showed up in productive rearrangements about 90% or about 30% of the time in an earlier analysis of several hundred of the donors. In a later analysis, the rate of TCR association differed among HLA loci, with DRB1 alleles having the most associated TCRs and HLA-C alleles having the fewest. Immune exposure information for the cohort was limited to CMV serostatus. According to a later genetic analysis, donors in an Asian-associated ancestry cluster had fewer N-insertions in productive TCRs than the approximately 700-donor mean. The authors suggested that the approach could potentially be extended to other disease states and immunological phenotypes. Most TCR sequences were observed very rarely across donors, whereas some public TCRs were present in many individuals. Because HLA typing was unavailable for some donors at each locus, only the typed subset was used in association tests.

Sequencing was carried out using PBMCs. The receptor was isolated from a man aged 35 to 55 in good health and CMV-seronegative. This receptor chain uses TRBV9 and TRBJ1-5; a tentative D match to TRBD1 spans 5 bases. The CDR3 reads as follows: CASSVGPKGQPQHF. DNA sequence: TGTGCCAGCAGCGTAGGACCCAAGGGGCAGCCCCAGCATTTT. Where the CDR3 stops, the reference TRBV9 and TRBJ1-5 genes take over; the full variable domain is DSGVTQTPKHLITATGQRVTLRCSPRSGDLSVYWYQQSLDQGLQFLIQYYNGEERAKGNILERFSAQQFPDLHSELNLSSLELGDSALYFCASSVGPKGQPQHFGDGTRLSIL.